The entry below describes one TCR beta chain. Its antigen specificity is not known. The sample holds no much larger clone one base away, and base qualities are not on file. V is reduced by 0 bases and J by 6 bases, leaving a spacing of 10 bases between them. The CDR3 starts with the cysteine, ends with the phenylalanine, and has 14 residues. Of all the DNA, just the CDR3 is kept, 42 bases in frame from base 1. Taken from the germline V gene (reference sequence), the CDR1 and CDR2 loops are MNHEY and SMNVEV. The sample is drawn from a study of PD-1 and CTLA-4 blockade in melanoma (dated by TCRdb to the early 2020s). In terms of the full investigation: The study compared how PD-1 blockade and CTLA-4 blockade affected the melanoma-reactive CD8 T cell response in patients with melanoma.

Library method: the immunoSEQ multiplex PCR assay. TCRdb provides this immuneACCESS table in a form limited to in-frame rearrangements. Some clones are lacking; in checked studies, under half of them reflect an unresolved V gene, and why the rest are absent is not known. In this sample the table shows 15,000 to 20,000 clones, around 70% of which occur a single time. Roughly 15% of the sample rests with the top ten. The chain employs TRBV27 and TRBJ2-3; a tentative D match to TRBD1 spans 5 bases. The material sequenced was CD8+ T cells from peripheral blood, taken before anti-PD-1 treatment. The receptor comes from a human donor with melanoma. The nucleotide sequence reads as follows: TGTGCCAGCAGTTTATCCCCTACAGGTGATACGCAGTATTTT. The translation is CASSLSPTGDTQYF.